These 3 T cell receptor beta chains share one sample of origin, sequenced in a study of cytomegalovirus exposure and HLA in healthy donors. 60 Vbeta and 13 Jbeta primers were used in PCR. The data were produced by immunoSEQ multiplex PCR, yet TCRdb's version contains in-frame clones alone and is incomplete. The repertoire holds about 130,000 clones, with around 72% as singletons. The specimen was PBMCs. All receptors derive from a woman aged 40 to 50 in good health and CMV-seronegative.

This sequence joins TRBV21-1 and TRBJ1-4; the table gives TRBD1 as D, unverified against the DNA. TRBV21-1 is listed as a pseudogene. CDR3 size: 22 residues. DNA of the CDR3: TGTGCCAGCAGTACCCAAAATCTCCTGGCGGGACAGGGTACCCTAACTAATGAAAAACTGTTTTTT. Encoded protein: CASSTQNLLAGQGTLTNEKLFF.

The chain joins TRBV10-2 to TRBJ2-7; D may be TRBD1 (5 bases). CDR3 length: 14 amino acids. The germline V gene encodes CDR1 WSHSY and CDR2 SAAADI. V lost 6 bases, J lost 2 bases, and 14 bases lay in between. The CDR3 DNA reads TGCGCCAGCAGCCAAGGGGCCTCCCCCTACGAGCAGTACTTC. Its translation is CASSQGASPYEQYF.

The V gene is TRBV6-1, the J gene TRBJ2-4; 8 positions match TRBD1. V lost 4 bases, J lost 1 base, and 3 bases stayed unmatched. CDR1 and CDR2 (germline): MNHNS, SASEGT. There are 15 residues in the CDR3. The CDR3 coding sequence is TGTGCCAGCAGTGTTCAGGGGGCGGCCAAAAACATTCAGTACTTC. It specifies CASSVQGAAKNIQYF.